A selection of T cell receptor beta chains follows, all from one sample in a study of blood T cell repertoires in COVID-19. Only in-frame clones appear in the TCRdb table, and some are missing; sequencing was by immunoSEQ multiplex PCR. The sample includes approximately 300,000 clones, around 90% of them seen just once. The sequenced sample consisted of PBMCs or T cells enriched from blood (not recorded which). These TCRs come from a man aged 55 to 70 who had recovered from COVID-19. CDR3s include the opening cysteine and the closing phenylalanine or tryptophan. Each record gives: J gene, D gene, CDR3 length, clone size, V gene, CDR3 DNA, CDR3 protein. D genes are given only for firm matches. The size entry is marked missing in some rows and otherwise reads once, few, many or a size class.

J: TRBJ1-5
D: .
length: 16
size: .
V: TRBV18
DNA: TGTGCCAGTTCCCCCGGGGCGACAGGACGTGATCAGCCCCAGCATTTT
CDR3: CASSPGATGRDQPQHF

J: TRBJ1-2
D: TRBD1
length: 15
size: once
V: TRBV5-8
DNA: TGTGCCAGCACCATGGTGGGGACAGGATCCTATGGCTACACCTTC
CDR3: CASTMVGTGSYGYTF

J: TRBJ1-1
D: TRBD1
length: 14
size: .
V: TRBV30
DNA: TGTGCCTGGAGTCAGGGGGCTTCATACACTGAAGCTTTCTTT
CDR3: CAWSQGASYTEAFF

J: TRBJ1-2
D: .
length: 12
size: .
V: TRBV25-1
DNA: TGTGCCAGCGGCGACAGGTTGCAAGGCTACACCTTC
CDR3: CASGDRLQGYTF

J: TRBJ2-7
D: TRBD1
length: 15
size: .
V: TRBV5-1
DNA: TGCGCCAGCGGGCTAGGGACAGACTTCTCCTACGAGCAGTACTTC
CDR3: CASGLGTDFSYEQYF

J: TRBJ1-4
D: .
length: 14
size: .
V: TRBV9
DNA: TGTGCCAGCAGCAGCTTTGCAACTAATGAAAAACTGTTTTTT
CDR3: CASSSFATNEKLFF

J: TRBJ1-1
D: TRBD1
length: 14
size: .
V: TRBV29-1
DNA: TGCAGCGCCGACAGGGATGAAGTGAACACTGAAGCTTTCTTT
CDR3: CSADRDEVNTEAFF

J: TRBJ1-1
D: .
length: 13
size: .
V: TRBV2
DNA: TGTGCCAGCAGCCCCAGGGTGAACACTGAAGCTTTCTTT
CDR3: CASSPRVNTEAFF

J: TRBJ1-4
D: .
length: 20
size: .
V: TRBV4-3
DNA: TGCGCCAGCAGCCAAGCAAACAGCCTCGTTTTGACCCGCCATAATGAAAAACTGTTTTTT
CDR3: CASSQANSLVLTRHNEKLFF

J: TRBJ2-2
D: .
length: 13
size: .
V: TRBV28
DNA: TGTGCCAGCAGTTCTCCCGGCACCGGGGAGCTGTTTTTT
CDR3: CASSSPGTGELFF

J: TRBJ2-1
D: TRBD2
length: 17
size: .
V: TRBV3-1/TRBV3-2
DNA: TGTGCCAGCAGCCCAACTAGGCTAGCGGGCACTCGAAATGAGCAGTTCTTC
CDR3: CASSPTRLAGTRNEQFF

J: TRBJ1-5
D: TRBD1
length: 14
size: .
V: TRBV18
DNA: TGTGCCAGCTCACCGGGACAGGGCGGTCAGCCCCAGCATTTT
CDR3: CASSPGQGGQPQHF